The next 7 T cell receptor beta chains were all read from a single sample in a study of post-analysis software for immune sequencing data. Unique molecular identifiers were present in the TCR beta cDNA libraries. TCRdb ran MiXCR on the PCR reads and lists one entry per CDR3 protein. The sample shows fewer than 850,000 distinct CDR3 sequences, about 43% of them seen only once. Notes on the study in general: The study found TRBV5-6, TRBV5-1 and TRBV20-1 among 5 or 6 TRBV segments more frequent in patients than controls.

Which antigens these TCRs recognize remains unknown. The specimen sequenced was blood. The receptors stem from a girl between 5 and 17 years old with multiple sclerosis.

The table lists this clonotype with a few counts. The rearrangement joins TRBV20-1 to TRBJ1-5; tentatively, D is TRBD1 (6 bases). The CDR3 consists of 15 residues. The ends were cut back, 0 bases at V and 5 bases at J, with 14 bases in the middle. Germline V gene sequence: CDR1 DFQATT, CDR2 SNEGSKA (reference sequence). This CDR3 reads CSAREPQGPHQPQHF. CDR3 nucleotide sequence: TGCAGTGCTAGAGAACCACAGGGTCCTCATCAGCCCCAGCATTTT.

This chain joins TRBV29-1 and TRBJ2-1, with 8 bases aligning to TRBD1. The CDR3 spans 11 residues. Germline V lookup: CDR1 SQVTM, CDR2 ANQGSEA. V shed 7 bases and J 9 bases; nucleotides not matched to a gene: 5. The CDR3 DNA reads TGCAGCGCCGGACAGGGCCCTGAGCAGTTCTTC. Translated: CSAGQGPEQFF.

This clonotype was recorded a few times. The rearrangement uses TRBV20-1 and TRBJ2-1, with 9 bases aligning to TRBD1. Germline loops: CDR1 DFQATT, CDR2 SNEGSKA (reference sequence). The CDR3 is 17 residues long. Trimming cost V 4 bases and J 1 base; bases outside gene matches: 11. This CDR3 reads CSAIGGAGTGSYNEQFF. CDR3 bases: TGCAGTGCTATTGGTGGAGCCGGGACAGGGTCCTACAATGAGCAGTTCTTC.

The chain employs TRBV29-1 and TRBJ2-7; D ambiguous. The V and J ends lost 4 bases and 4 bases respectively, with 5 bases between them. Per the germline V gene, CDR1 is SQVTM and CDR2 is ANQGSEA. The CDR3 is made up of 10 amino acids. The CDR3 protein is CSVGPYEQYF. The DNA of the CDR3 is TGCAGCGTTGGGCCGTACGAGCAGTACTTC.

There are a few counts of this clonotype. The chain uses TRBV10-2 and TRBJ1-1; D gene uncertain. V was cut by 2 bases and J by 3 bases, with 10 bases left in between. Germline V gene data show CDR1 as WSHSY and CDR2 as SAAADI. CDR3 length: 14 residues. CDR3 sequence reads: CASSEVVRDTEAFF. CDR3 nucleotides: TGCGCCAGCAGTGAGGTAGTGAGGGACACTGAAGCTTTCTTT.

This clonotype was observed a handful of times. This chain uses TRBV7-9 with TRBJ2-1; TRBD1 matches at 10 bases. The germline V gene encodes CDR1 SEHNR and CDR2 FQNEAQ (reference sequence). The CDR3 loop spans 16 amino acids. J gave up 0 bases and V 9 bases, and 8 bases lay outside the gene matches. DNA of the CDR3: TGTGCCAGTAGGGACAGGGGTCAAAGCTCCTACAATGAGCAGTTCTTC. It yields the protein CASRDRGQSSYNEQFF. The full variable domain, with the rest looked up from reference TRBV7-9 and TRBJ2-1, is DTGVSQNPRHKITKRGQNVTFRCDPISEHNRLYWYRQTLGQGPEFLTYFQNEAQLEKSRLLSDRFSAERPKGSFSTLEIQRTEQGDSAMYLCASRDRGQSSYNEQFFGPGTRLTVL.

The V gene is TRBV10-3, the J gene TRBJ1-2; TRBD1 is a possible D gene (5 bases). The CDR3 extends over 13 amino acids. The germline V gene encodes CDR1 ENHRY and CDR2 SYGVKD. V gave up 6 bases and J gave up 8 bases, with 16 bases separating them. CDR3 bases: TGTGCCATCAGAACCTCTGCCAGGGAGGGCTACACCTTC. Its translation is CAIRTSAREGYTF.